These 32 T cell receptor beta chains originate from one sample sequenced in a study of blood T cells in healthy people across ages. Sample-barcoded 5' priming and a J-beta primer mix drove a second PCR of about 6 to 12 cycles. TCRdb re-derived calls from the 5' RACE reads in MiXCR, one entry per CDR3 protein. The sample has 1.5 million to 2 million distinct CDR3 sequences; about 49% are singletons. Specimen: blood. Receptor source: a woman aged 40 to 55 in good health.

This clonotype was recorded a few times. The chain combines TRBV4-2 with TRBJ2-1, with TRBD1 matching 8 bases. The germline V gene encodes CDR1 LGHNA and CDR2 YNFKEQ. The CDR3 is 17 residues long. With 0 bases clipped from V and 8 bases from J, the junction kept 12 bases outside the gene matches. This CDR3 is CASSQEVIGQGAHEQFF. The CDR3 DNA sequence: TGTGCCAGCAGCCAAGAGGTCATAGGGCAGGGGGCGCATGAGCAGTTCTTC.

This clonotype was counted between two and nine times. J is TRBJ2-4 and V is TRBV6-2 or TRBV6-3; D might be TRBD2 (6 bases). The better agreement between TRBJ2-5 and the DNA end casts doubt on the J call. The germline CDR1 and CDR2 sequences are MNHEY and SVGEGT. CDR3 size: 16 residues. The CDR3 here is CASKRALRAGGETQYF. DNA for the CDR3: TGTGCCAGCAAGCGCGCACTTAGAGCGGGTGGGGAGACCCAGTACTTC.

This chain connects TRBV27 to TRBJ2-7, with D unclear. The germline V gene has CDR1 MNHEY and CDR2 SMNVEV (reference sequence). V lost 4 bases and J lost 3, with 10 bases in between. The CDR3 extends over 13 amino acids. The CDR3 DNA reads TGTGCCAGCAGTTCGGATCCCGGCTACGAGCAGTACTTC. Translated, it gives CASSSDPGYEQYF.

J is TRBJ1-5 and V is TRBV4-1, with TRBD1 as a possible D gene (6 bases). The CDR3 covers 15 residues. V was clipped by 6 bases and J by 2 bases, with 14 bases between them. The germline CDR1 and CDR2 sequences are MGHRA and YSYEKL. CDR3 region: CASSPQGKGNQPQHF. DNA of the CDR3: TGCGCCAGCAGTCCCCAGGGGAAGGGCAATCAGCCCCAGCATTTT.

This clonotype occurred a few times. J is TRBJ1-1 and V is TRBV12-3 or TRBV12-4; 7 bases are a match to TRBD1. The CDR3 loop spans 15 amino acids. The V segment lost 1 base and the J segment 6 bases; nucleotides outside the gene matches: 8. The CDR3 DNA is TGTGCCAGCAGTTTAGTTGGGACAGCCCCCGCTGAAGCTTTCTTT. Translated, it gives CASSLVGTAPAEAFF.

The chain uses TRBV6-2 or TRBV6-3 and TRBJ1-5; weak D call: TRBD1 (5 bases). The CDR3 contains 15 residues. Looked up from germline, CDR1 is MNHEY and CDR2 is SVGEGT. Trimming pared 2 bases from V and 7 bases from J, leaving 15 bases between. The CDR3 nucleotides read TGTGCCAGCAGTTACGGTCGGGGGGGTAGCCAGCCCCAGCATTTT. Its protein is CASSYGRGGSQPQHF.

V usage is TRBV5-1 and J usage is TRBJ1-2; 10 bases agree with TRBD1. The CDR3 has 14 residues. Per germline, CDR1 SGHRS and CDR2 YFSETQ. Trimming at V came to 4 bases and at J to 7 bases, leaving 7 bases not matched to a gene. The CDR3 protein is CASSATGGFGGYTF. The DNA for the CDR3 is TGCGCCAGCAGCGCGACAGGGGGCTTCGGTGGCTACACCTTC. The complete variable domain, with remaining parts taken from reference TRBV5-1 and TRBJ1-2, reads KAGVTQTPRYLIKTRGQQVTLSCSPISGHRSVSWYQQTPGQGLQFLFEYFSETQRNKGNFPGRFSGRQFSNSRSEMNVSTLELGDSALYLCASSATGGFGGYTFGSGTRLTVV.

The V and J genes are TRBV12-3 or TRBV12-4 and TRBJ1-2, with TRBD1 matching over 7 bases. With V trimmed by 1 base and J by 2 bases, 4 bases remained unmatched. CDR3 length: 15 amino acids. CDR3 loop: CASSLGLGQNYGYTF. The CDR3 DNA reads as TGTGCCAGCAGTTTAGGGCTGGGACAGAACTATGGCTACACCTTC.

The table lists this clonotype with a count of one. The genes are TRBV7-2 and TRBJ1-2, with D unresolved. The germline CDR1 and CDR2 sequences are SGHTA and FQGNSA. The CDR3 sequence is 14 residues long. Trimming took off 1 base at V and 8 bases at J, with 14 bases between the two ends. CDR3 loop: CASSLGRSLYGYTF. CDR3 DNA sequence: TGTGCCAGCAGCTTAGGTCGGTCATTGTACGGCTACACCTTC.

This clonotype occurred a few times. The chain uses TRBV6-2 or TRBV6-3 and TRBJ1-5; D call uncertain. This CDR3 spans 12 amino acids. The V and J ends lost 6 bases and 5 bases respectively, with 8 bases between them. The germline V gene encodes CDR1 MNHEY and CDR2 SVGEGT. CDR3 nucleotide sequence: TGTGCCAGCAGCAAGAGGGATCAGCCCCAGCATTTT. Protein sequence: CASSKRDQPQHF.

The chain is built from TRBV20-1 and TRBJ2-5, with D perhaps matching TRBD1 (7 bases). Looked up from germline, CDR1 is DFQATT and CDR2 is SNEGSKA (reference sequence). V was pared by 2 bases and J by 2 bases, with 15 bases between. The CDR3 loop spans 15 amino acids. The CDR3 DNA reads TGCAGTGCTAGATCTGGGGGGACAGCACAAGAGACCCAGTACTTC. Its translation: CSARSGGTAQETQYF.

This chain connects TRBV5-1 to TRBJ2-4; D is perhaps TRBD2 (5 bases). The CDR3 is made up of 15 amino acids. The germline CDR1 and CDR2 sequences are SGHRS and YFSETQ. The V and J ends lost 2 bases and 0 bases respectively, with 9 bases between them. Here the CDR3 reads CASSFGLIAKNIQYF. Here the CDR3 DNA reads TGCGCCAGCAGCTTTGGACTGATAGCCAAAAACATTCAGTACTTC.

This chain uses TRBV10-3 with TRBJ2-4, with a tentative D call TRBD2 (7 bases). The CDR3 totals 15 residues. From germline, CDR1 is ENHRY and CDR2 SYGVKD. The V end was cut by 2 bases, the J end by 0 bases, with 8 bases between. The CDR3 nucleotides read TGTGCCATCAGTGAGCGGGGGGCAGCCAAAAACATTCAGTACTTC. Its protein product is CAISERGAAKNIQYF.

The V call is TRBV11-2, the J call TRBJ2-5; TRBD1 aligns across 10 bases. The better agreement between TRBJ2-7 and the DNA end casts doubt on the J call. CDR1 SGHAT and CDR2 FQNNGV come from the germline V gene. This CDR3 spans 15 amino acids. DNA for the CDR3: TGTGCCAGCAGCTCGAGAGGGACAGGGGTTTTCGAGCAGTACTTC. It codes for CASSSRGTGVFEQYF.

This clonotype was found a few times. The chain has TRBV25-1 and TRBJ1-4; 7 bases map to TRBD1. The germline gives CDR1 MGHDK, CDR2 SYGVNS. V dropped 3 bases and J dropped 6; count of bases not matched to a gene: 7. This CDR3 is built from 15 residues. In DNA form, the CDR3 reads TGTGCCAGCAGTGATCCGAGGGGGCCCGATGAAAAACTGTTTTTT. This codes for CASSDPRGPDEKLFF.

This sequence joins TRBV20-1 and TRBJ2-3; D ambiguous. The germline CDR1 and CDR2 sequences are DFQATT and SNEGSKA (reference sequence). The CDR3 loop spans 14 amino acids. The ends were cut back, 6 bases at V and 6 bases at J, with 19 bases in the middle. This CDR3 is CSASRLANSDTQYF. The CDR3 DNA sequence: TGCAGTGCCTCCCGACTCGCGAACTCGGATACGCAGTATTTT.

CDR3 coding DNA: TGTGCCAGCAGCTCATGGACTGTTGGAGAGCAGTTCTTC. Its translation is CASSSWTVGEQFF. The chain joins TRBV7-8 to TRBJ2-1; TRBD2 is a possible D gene (5 bases). Per the germline V gene, CDR1 is SGHVS and CDR2 is FQNEAQ. The V end was cut by 4 bases, the J end by 10 bases, with 14 bases between. This CDR3 comprises 13 residues.

The DNA for the CDR3 is TGCAGCGTTGAGTTCGGGAACAACTATGGCTACACCTTC. Amino acid sequence: CSVEFGNNYGYTF. This chain uses TRBV29-1 with TRBJ1-2; no definite D call. The germline V and J ends were trimmed by 3 bases and 2 bases, with 10 bases remaining between them. Germline V gene lookup returns CDR1 SQVTM and CDR2 ANQGSEA. The CDR3 consists of 13 residues. The full variable domain, its missing parts supplied by reference TRBV29-1 and TRBJ1-2, is SAVISQKPSRDICQRGTSLTIQCQVDSQVTMMFWYRQQPGQSLTLIATANQGSEATYESGFVIDKFPISRPNLTFSTLTVSNMSPEDSSIYLCSVEFGNNYGYTFGSGTRLTVV.

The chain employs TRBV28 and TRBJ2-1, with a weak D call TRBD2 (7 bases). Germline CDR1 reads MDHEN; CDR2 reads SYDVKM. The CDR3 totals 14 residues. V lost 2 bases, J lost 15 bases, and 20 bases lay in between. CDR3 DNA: TGTGCCAGCAGTTTAACGGGGGGCCCGCCCTACCCGTTCTTC. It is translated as CASSLTGGPPYPFF.

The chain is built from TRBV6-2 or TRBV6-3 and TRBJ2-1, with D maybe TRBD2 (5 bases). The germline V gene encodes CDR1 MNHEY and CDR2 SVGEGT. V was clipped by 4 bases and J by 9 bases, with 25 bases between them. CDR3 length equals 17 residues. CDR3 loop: CASSSTKSRARVGEQFF. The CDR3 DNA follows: TGTGCCAGCAGTTCCACCAAAAGCCGGGCGAGGGTCGGTGAGCAGTTCTTC.

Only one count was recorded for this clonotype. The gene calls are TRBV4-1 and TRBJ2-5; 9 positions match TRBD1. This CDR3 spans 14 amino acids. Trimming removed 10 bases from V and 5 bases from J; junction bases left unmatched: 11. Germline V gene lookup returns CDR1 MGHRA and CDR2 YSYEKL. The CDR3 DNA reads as TGCGCCACCTCTAGCCTGACAGGGGGTGAGACCCAGTACTTC. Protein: CATSSLTGGETQYF.

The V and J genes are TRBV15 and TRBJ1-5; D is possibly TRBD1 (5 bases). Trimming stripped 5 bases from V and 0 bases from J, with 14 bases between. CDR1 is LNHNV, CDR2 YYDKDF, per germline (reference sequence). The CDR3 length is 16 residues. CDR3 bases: TGTGCCACCAGCCTAGGGGTGGGGGATAGCAATCAGCCCCAGCATTTT. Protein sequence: CATSLGVGDSNQPQHF. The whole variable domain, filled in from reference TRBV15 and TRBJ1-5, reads DAMVIQNPRYQVTQFGKPVTLSCSQTLNHNVMYWYQQKSSQAPKLLFHYYDKDFNNEADTPDNFQSRRPNTSFCFLDIRSPGLGDTAMYLCATSLGVGDSNQPQHFGDGTRLSIL.

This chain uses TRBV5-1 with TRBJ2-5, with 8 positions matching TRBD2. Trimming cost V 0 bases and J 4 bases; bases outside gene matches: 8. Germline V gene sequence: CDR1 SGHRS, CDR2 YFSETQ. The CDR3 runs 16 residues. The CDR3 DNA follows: TGCGCCAGCAGCTTGGGGACAGCGGCGGGAGGAGAGACCCAGTACTTC. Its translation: CASSLGTAAGGETQYF.

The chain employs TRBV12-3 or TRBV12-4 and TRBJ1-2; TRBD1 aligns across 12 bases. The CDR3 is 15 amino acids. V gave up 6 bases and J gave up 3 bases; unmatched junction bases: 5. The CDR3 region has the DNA TGTGCCAGCAGGGGGACAGGGGGCCGGCACTATGGCTACACCTTC. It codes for CASRGTGGRHYGYTF.

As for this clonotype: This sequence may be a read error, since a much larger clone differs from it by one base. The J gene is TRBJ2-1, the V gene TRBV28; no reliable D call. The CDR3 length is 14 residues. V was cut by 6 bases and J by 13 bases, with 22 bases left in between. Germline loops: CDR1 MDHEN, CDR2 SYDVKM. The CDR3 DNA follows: TGTGCCAGCAGCAGCCCCGACGGACGAGAGACCCAGTTCTTC. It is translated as CASSSPDGRETQFF.

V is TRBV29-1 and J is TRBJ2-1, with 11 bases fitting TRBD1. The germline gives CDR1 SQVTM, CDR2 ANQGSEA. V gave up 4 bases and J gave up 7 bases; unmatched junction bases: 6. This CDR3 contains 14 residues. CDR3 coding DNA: TGCAGCGTTGCAGGACAGGGGGCGCGGAATGAGCAGTTCTTC. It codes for CSVAGQGARNEQFF.

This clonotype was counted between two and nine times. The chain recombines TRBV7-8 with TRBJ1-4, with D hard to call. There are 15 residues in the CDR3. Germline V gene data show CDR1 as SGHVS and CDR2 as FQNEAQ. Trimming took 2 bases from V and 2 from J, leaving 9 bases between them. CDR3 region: CASSLPGLTNEKLFF. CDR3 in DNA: TGTGCCAGCAGCTTACCAGGACTGACTAATGAAAAACTGTTTTTT.

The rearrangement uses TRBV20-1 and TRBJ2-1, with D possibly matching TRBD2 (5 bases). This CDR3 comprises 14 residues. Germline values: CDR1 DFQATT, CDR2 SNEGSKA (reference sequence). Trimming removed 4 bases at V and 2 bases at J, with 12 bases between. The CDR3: CSATSRAAYNEQFF. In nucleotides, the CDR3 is TGCAGTGCTACTTCACGAGCGGCCTACAATGAGCAGTTCTTC.

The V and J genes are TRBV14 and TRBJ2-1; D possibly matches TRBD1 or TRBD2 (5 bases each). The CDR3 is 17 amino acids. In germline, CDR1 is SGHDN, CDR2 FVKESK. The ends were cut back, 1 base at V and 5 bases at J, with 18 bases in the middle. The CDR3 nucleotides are TGTGCCAGCAGCCAAGGCTCTCTTAGGGGACCCGACAATGAGCAGTTCTTC. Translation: CASSQGSLRGPDNEQFF.

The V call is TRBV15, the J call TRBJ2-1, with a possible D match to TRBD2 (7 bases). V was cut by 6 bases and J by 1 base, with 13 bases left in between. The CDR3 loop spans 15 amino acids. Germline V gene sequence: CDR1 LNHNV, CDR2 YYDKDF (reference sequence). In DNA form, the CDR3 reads TGTGCCACCAGGGGAGGGGGTCCTTCCTACAATGAGCAGTTCTTC. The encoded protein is CATRGGGPSYNEQFF. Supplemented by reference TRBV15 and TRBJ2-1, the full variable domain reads DAMVIQNPRYQVTQFGKPVTLSCSQTLNHNVMYWYQQKSSQAPKLLFHYYDKDFNNEADTPDNFQSRRPNTSFCFLDIRSPGLGDTAMYLCATRGGGPSYNEQFFGPGTRLTVL.

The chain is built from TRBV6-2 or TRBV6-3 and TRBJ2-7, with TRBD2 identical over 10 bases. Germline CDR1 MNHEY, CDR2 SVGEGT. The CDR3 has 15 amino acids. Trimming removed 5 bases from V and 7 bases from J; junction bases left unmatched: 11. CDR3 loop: CASSGLTSGRNEQYF. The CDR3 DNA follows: TGTGCCAGCAGTGGGTTGACTAGCGGGCGCAATGAGCAGTACTTC.

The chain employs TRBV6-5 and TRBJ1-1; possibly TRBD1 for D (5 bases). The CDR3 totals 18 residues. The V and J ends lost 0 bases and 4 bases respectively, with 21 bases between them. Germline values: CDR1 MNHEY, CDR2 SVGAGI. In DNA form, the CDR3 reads TGTGCCAGCAGTTACTCGATCGGAGCTGTAGGGGACGGCACTGAAGCTTTCTTT. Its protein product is CASSYSIGAVGDGTEAFF.